This T cell receptor (beta chain) appears in the sequencing data of a study of Ad26.COV2.S vaccination and SARS-CoV-2 variants. Turning to the study itself: A COV1001 Ad26.COV2.S trial-arm participant provided the sample. Each vaccinee took Ad26.COV2.S intramuscularly, once or twice 56 days apart.

The germline gives CDR1 MNHEY, CDR2 SVGAGI. Trimming took off 6 bases at V and 6 bases at J, with 6 bases between the two ends. CDR3 size: 11 residues. Treatment: 15 to 20 received Ad26.COV2.S at low or high dose, single or two shots; roughly five received placebo; per-sample allocation not given. Specimen acquisition occurred on day 63 following the initial vaccine or placebo injection. TCRdb's copy holds only in-frame clones and misses some; the assay was immunoSEQ multiplex PCR. The top ten hold more than 1.5% of the sample, which has roughly 400,000 clones, approximately 92% seen once. The specimen was peripheral blood, collected in a trial of Ad26.COV2.S vaccine versus placebo. The V and J genes are TRBV6-5 and TRBJ2-1; maybe TRBD1 (6 bases). The TCR originated in a person between 18 and 65 years old who received the Ad26.COV2.S COVID-19 vaccine or a placebo. CDR3 DNA: TGTGCCAGCAGACAGGGCAATGAGCAGTTCTTC. It encodes CASRQGNEQFF.